One sample yielded the 25 T cell receptor beta chains listed below, sequenced in a study of T cell responses to AZD1222 COVID-19 vaccine (dated by TCRdb to the early 2020s). The library was prepared using the immunoSEQ multiplex PCR assay. TCRdb carries this immuneACCESS record with in-frame sequences only. Its versions omit some clonotypes, under half of them owing to an unresolved V gene in the studies checked, with the rest unexplained. The sample data list about 160,000 clones, and more than 75% of these were observed just once. The top ten hold 4.3% of the sample. In the paper's terms, the time point label means: about 28 days (+/-7) after the second vaccine dose. The sample consisted of peripheral blood, taken 28 days after the second AZD1222 dose. The receptor source for this set is an adult who received the AZD1222 COVID-19 vaccine.

The genes are TRBV3-1 (or the pseudogene TRBV3-2) and TRBJ1-2; D gene ambiguous. This CDR3 spans 15 amino acids. Germline V gives CDR1 LGHDT, CDR2 YNNKEL (reference sequence). Trimming cost V 0 bases and J 4 bases, with 12 bases left between them. Here the CDR3 DNA reads TGTGCCAGCAGCCAAGAGGGAACGGATCCCTATGGCTACACCTTC. This translates into CASSQEGTDPYGYTF.

The J gene is TRBJ2-7, the V gene TRBV6-6; a weak D match, TRBD1 (6 bases). The CDR3 totals 13 residues. Trimming left V 0 bases short and J 12 bases short, with 15 bases between. Germline assignment: CDR1 MNHNY and CDR2 SVGAGI (reference sequence). The CDR3 region has the DNA TGTGCCAGCAGTTACTCGACAGGTCCCATCCTGTACTTC. Translated, it gives CASSYSTGPILYF.

The rearrangement links TRBV5-4 to TRBJ1-1, with 7 bases lining up with TRBD1. This CDR3 comprises 13 residues. V was pared by 4 bases and J by 0 bases, with 0 bases of the junction left unmatched. Germline CDR1 SGHNT, CDR2 YYREEE (reference sequence). In DNA form, the CDR3 reads TGTGCCAGCAGCGGGACAGTGAACACTGAAGCTTTCTTT. Protein sequence: CASSGTVNTEAFF.

This chain joins TRBV27 and TRBJ1-3, with a weak D call TRBD1 (6 bases). Trimming stripped 2 bases from V and 0 bases from J, with 11 bases between. The CDR3 runs to 16 residues. Germline V CDR1 and CDR2: MNHEY, SMNVEV (reference sequence). This CDR3 is CASSLHRQDSGNTIYF. CDR3 nucleotide sequence: TGTGCCAGCAGTTTACACCGACAGGACTCTGGAAACACCATATATTTT.

J is TRBJ1-4 and V is TRBV30; D call uncertain. V lost 1 base and J 7 bases, leaving 10 bases between the germline ends. Germline V gene lookup returns CDR1 GTSNPN and CDR2 SVGIG (reference sequence). There are 13 residues in the CDR3. CDR3 loop: CAWSAWIGEKLFF. Written as DNA, the CDR3 is TGTGCCTGGAGTGCTTGGATAGGTGAAAAACTGTTTTTT.

V is TRBV7-2 and J is TRBJ2-3; D may be TRBD2 (7 bases). This CDR3 has 14 residues. CDR1 SGHTA and CDR2 FQGNSA come from the germline V gene. Trimming left V 1 base short and J 6 bases short, with 11 bases between. CDR3 nucleotides: TGTGCCAGCAGCTTAGTGGGGGGGCAGGATACGCAGTATTTT. It is translated as CASSLVGGQDTQYF.

The V and J genes are TRBV28 and TRBJ1-1; possibly TRBD1 for D (5 bases). This CDR3 has 12 amino acids. Per the germline V gene, CDR1 is MDHEN and CDR2 is SYDVKM. The germline V and J ends were trimmed by 4 bases and 4 bases, with 7 bases remaining between them. CDR3 DNA: TGTGCCAGCAGTTGGGGGAGCACTGAAGCTTTCTTT. As protein: CASSWGSTEAFF.

The J gene is TRBJ2-1, the V gene TRBV27; possible D gene TRBD2, 6 bases. The germline CDR1 and CDR2 sequences are MNHEY and SMNVEV (reference sequence). The germline V and J ends were trimmed by 7 bases and 0 bases, with 19 bases remaining between them. This CDR3 region has 17 residues. In nucleotides, the CDR3 is TGTGCCAGCACTAACGCGGGACCCACAAGCTCCTACAATGAGCAGTTCTTC. Translating gives CASTNAGPTSSYNEQFF.

The CDR3 coding sequence is TGTGCCAGCAGTTTGTATGGCTACACCTTC. Translation gives CASSLYGYTF. The rearrangement joins TRBV12-3 or TRBV12-4 to TRBJ1-2; D not resolved. The CDR3 contains 10 residues. Trimming left V 3 bases short and J 5 bases short, with 1 base between.

The chain links TRBV6-1 to TRBJ1-3; TRBD1 agrees at 8 bases. The length of the CDR3 is 14 residues. V lost 3 bases and J lost 2; bases outside the gene matches: 0. Germline CDR1 is MNHNS and CDR2 is SASEGT. The CDR3 spells CASSEDRAGNTIYF. The CDR3 DNA reads TGTGCCAGCAGTGAGGACAGGGCTGGAAACACCATATATTTT.

The chain joins TRBV30 to TRBJ1-5; D possibly corresponds to TRBD1 (5 bases). The CDR3 loop spans 15 amino acids. Germline CDR1 is GTSNPN and CDR2 is SVGIG (reference sequence). V was cut by 0 bases and J by 6 bases, with 15 bases left in between. The chain's CDR3 is CAWSVRGVEGQPQHF. The CDR3 DNA sequence: TGTGCCTGGAGTGTACGGGGGGTGGAGGGTCAGCCCCAGCATTTT.

The CDR3 spells CASSLQSFRTVDPDTQYF. For the CDR3, the DNA is TGTGCCAGCAGCTTACAGTCTTTTCGGACAGTAGACCCAGATACGCAGTATTTT. The chain recombines TRBV7-3 with TRBJ2-3; a possible D gene is TRBD1 (6 bases). The CDR3 is 18 amino acids. Germline lookup yields CDR1 SGHTA and CDR2 FQGTGA. V lost 2 bases and J 4 bases, leaving 22 bases between the germline ends.

This sequence joins TRBV6-6 and TRBJ1-2; weak D call: TRBD1 (6 bases). V gave up 5 bases and J gave up 7 bases, with 8 bases separating them. CDR3 size: 11 residues. Germline lookup yields CDR1 MNHNY and CDR2 SVGAGI (reference sequence). This CDR3 is CASSTGAGYTF. CDR3 coding DNA: TGTGCCAGCAGTACGGGGGCTGGCTACACCTTC.

This sequence joins TRBV6-6 and TRBJ1-6; no clear D. V dropped 4 bases and J dropped 10 bases, with 11 bases sitting between them. The CDR3 length is 13 residues. The germline CDR1 and CDR2 sequences are MNHNY and SVGAGI (reference sequence). The CDR3 DNA is TGTGCCAGCAGTTTCGGGAGTGGCTCACCCCTCCACTTT. It codes for CASSFGSGSPLHF.

The rearrangement uses TRBV30 and TRBJ1-1; D unclear. V gave up 2 bases and J gave up 3 bases, with 10 bases separating them. The CDR3 length is 13 residues. Germline values: CDR1 GTSNPN, CDR2 SVGIG (reference sequence). The CDR3 DNA follows: TGTGCCTGGAGTAACCGGCGGGACACTGAAGCTTTCTTT. Translated, it gives CAWSNRRDTEAFF.

The rearrangement joins TRBV6-1 to TRBJ1-5; D call uncertain. Deletions cut 6 bases from V and 0 bases from J, with 12 bases between. Germline CDR1 is MNHNS and CDR2 is SASEGT. CDR3 size: 15 residues. CDR3 residues: CASSSSRPSNQPQHF. CDR3 nucleotide sequence: TGTGCCAGCAGCTCCTCCCGTCCTAGCAATCAGCCCCAGCATTTT.

The chain has TRBV5-1 and TRBJ2-6; D might be TRBD1 (5 bases). Per the germline V gene, CDR1 is SGHRS and CDR2 is YFSETQ. The V gene lost 3 bases and the J gene lost 0 bases, with 7 bases spanning the gap. CDR3 length equals 15 residues. DNA of the CDR3: TGCGCCAGCAGCTCTCAGGGCTCTGGGGCCAACGTCCTGACTTTC. This translates into CASSSQGSGANVLTF.

Comment on this clone: Other nucleotide sequences in the sample specify the same CDR3. The chain combines TRBV3-1 (or the pseudogene TRBV3-2) with TRBJ1-5; perhaps TRBD1 as D (5 bases). The V end lost 1 base, the J end lost 5 bases, and 12 bases lay between the germline ends. The CDR3 is 15 amino acids. The germline V gene has CDR1 LGHDT and CDR2 YNNKEL (reference sequence). Here the CDR3 reads CASSQGAGTYQPQHF. The CDR3, as DNA: TGTGCCAGCAGCCAAGGGGCGGGGACTTATCAGCCCCAGCATTTT.

This chain uses TRBV20-1 with TRBJ2-1, with 8 bases that match TRBD2. With 6 bases clipped from V and 10 bases from J, the junction kept 5 bases outside the gene matches. The CDR3 extends over 11 amino acids. CDR1 is DFQATT, CDR2 SNEGSKA, per germline (reference sequence). The CDR3 sequence is CSARRGEEQFF. The CDR3 DNA reads TGCAGTGCCCGGCGGGGGGAAGAGCAGTTCTTC.

DNA for the CDR3: TGTGCCAGCAGTCGAACACCGATCCGCCAAGAGACCCAGTACTTC. Residues: CASSRTPIRQETQYF. The rearrangement uses TRBV7-9 and TRBJ2-5; D is uncertain. With 6 bases removed from V and 1 base from J, the gap between germline ends came to 15 bases. This CDR3 has 15 residues. The V gene's germline CDR1 is SEHNR and CDR2 FQNEAQ (reference sequence). The full variable domain, in which reference TRBV7-9 and TRBJ2-5 provide the parts outside the CDR3, is DTGVSQNPRHKITKRGQNVTFRCDPISEHNRLYWYRQTLGQGPEFLTYFQNEAQLEKSRLLSDRFSAERPKGSFSTLEIQRTEQGDSAMYLCASSRTPIRQETQYFGPGTRLLVL.

The rearrangement uses TRBV24-1 and TRBJ1-5, with TRBD1 as a possible D gene (5 bases). The CDR3 runs to 13 residues. Between the trimmed V and J ends, which lost 4 bases and 5 bases, there was a span of 8 bases. Germline CDR1 reads KGHDR; CDR2 reads SFDVKD. This CDR3 is CATSEGVDQPQHF. CDR3 DNA: TGTGCCACCAGTGAAGGGGTGGATCAGCCCCAGCATTTT.

The chain recombines TRBV7-9 with TRBJ1-6, with D uncertain. The CDR3 runs to 15 residues. V was trimmed by 8 bases and J by 1 base, leaving 12 bases between them. Germline lookup yields CDR1 SEHNR and CDR2 FQNEAQ (reference sequence). The CDR3 spells CASSPLGSYNSPLHF. CDR3 bases: TGTGCCAGCTCCCCCCTGGGGTCCTATAATTCACCCCTCCACTTT.

The rearrangement joins TRBV7-6 to TRBJ2-1; no reliable D call. Looked up from germline, CDR1 is SGHVS and CDR2 is FNYEAQ. The V end lost 5 bases, the J end lost 5 bases, and 16 bases lay between the germline ends. The CDR3 spans 15 residues. The CDR3 sequence: CASSTVQDGNNEQFF. CDR3 DNA sequence: TGTGCCAGCAGCACGGTCCAAGACGGCAACAATGAGCAGTTCTTC.

This clone was observed a single time. This rearrangement joins TRBV13 to TRBJ2-6; D not certain. V was shortened by 5 bases and J by 4 bases, with 21 bases between the two germline ends. The germline V gene has CDR1 PRHDT and CDR2 FYEKMQ (reference sequence). The CDR3 consists of 18 residues. The chain's CDR3 is CASSQHIRKATGANVLTF. DNA for the CDR3: TGTGCCAGCAGCCAACACATACGTAAAGCGACCGGGGCCAACGTCCTGACTTTC.

This clone was seen a handful of times. V is TRBV6-5 and J is TRBJ1-5, with D perhaps matching TRBD1 (6 bases). The CDR3 is made up of 13 amino acids. The germline gives CDR1 MNHEY, CDR2 SVGAGI. The germline V and J ends were trimmed by 5 bases and 4 bases, with 9 bases remaining between them. CDR3 coding DNA: TGTGCCAGCAGTCGACAGGTGAATCAGCCCCAGCATTTT. Translating it yields CASSRQVNQPQHF.